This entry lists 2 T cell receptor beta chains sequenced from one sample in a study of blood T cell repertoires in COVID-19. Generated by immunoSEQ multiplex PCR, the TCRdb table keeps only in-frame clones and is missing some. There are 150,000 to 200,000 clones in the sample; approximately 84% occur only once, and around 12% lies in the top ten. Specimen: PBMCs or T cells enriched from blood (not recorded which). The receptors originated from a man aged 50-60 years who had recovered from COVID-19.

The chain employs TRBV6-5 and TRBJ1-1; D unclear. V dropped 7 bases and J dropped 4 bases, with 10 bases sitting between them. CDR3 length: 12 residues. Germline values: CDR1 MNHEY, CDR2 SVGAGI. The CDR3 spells CASTGGITEAFF. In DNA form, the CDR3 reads TGTGCCAGCACCGGAGGTATCACTGAAGCTTTCTTT.

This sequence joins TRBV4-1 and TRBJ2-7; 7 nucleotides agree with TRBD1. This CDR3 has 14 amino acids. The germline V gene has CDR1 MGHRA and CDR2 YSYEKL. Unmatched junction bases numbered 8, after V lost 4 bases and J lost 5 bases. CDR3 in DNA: TGCGCCAGCAGCCCAACAGGGACAGACGACGAGCAGTACTTC. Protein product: CASSPTGTDDEQYF.